This TCR beta chain was sequenced during a study of identical twins. Findings and limits, study-wide: Carriage of fewer insertions was seen in abundant cord blood beta clonotypes, whereas memory repertoires showed none.

Germline CDR1 reads MNHEY; CDR2 reads SVGAGI. The CDR3 is made up of 14 amino acids. V was shortened by 0 bases and J by 2 bases, with 6 bases between the two germline ends. TCRdb re-analysed the 5' RACE reads in MiXCR, keeping a single row per CDR3 protein. The sample consists of 690,000 or so distinct CDR3 sequences, under 9% of them appearing once. To note about this clonotype: The antigen is undetermined.

This sample was also put to use in a study of yellow fever vaccine responses in identical twins.

The source is a woman in her late teens or twenties in good health. The sequenced material came from PBMCs. This chain uses TRBV6-5 with TRBJ2-3; D ambiguous. CDR3: CASSYSQFTDTQYF. The CDR3 bases are TGTGCCAGCAGTTACTCTCAGTTCACAGATACGCAGTATTTT.